These 32 T cell receptor beta chains came from one sample sequenced in a study of CD8+ T cells in alopecia areata. Sequencing relied on a cDNA template that was reverse transcribed from extracted RNA. Some clones are missing from TCRdb's copy, which holds only in-frame ones; the method was immunoSEQ multiplex PCR. The table records about 97,000 clones, around 45% of them present only once. The sequencing input was CD4+ T cells sorted from blood. The receptors here all came from a human donor with alopecia areata.

CDR3 sequence (DNA): TGTGCCAGCAGCCTGACAGGGGGCGCGGGGGCCAACGTCCTGACTTTC. This sequence encodes CASSLTGGAGANVLTF. The chain recombines TRBV7-2 with TRBJ2-6; 10 positions match TRBD1. Germline-derived CDR1 and CDR2 are SGHTA and FQGNSA. The length of the CDR3 is 16 residues. The junction had 5 bases not matched to a gene; V was cut back by 5 bases and J by 4 bases.

This clone was observed a single time. The chain carries TRBV5-1 and TRBJ2-1; 8 bases align to TRBD1. Trimming removed 0 bases from V and 9 bases from J; junction bases left unmatched: 8. CDR1 is SGHRS, CDR2 YFSETQ, per germline. The CDR3 length is 15 residues. The CDR3 spells CASSLGQGPESEQFF. CDR3 bases: TGCGCCAGCAGCTTGGGACAGGGGCCCGAGAGTGAGCAGTTCTTC.

This clone has just a few counts. The V gene is TRBV10-3, the J gene TRBJ2-1; TRBD2 agrees at 10 bases. CDR3 length: 13 amino acids. V shed 11 bases, J shed 8 bases, and the junction held 9 bases outside the gene matches. CDR1 is ENHRY, CDR2 SYGVKD, per germline. Here the CDR3 DNA reads TGTGCCGCCAAGCGGGAGGGCCTTTATGAGCAGTTCTTC. Translating it yields CAAKREGLYEQFF.

The V gene is TRBV4-1, the J gene TRBJ1-2; a possible D gene is TRBD1 (5 bases). The CDR3 contains 16 residues. Trimming cost V 1 base and J 3 bases, with 15 bases left between them. Germline V gives CDR1 MGHRA, CDR2 YSYEKL. The CDR3 DNA is TGCGCCAGCAGCCAAGCGGCTCGACAGCGACACTATGGCTACACCTTC. This sequence encodes CASSQAARQRHYGYTF.

This clone was picked up a small number of times. The junction and the germline gene differ at one end; a read error may be behind it. The chain recombines TRBV28 with TRBJ1-1; D might be TRBD1 (5 bases). Per the germline V gene, CDR1 is MDHEN and CDR2 is SYDVKM. The CDR3 has 12 amino acids. CDR3 protein: CASSQSGADAFF. In DNA form, the CDR3 reads TGTGCCAGCAGCCAAAGCGGGGCTGACGCTTTCTTT. Based on the CDR3 plus reference TRBV28 and TRBJ1-1, the full variable domain is DVKVTQSSRYLVKRTGEKVFLECVQDMDHENMFWYRQDPGLGLRLIYFSYDVKMKEKGDIPEGYSVSREKKERFSLILESASTNQTSMYLCASSQSGADAFFGQGTRLTVV.

Written as DNA, the CDR3 is TGTGCCAGCAGTTTGAGGGAGGGGCGCTACGAGCAGTACTTC. As protein: CASSLREGRYEQYF. The rearrangement uses TRBV27 and TRBJ2-7; 7 bases are shared with TRBD2. Losses at the gene ends were 3 bases for V and 3 bases for J; bases not matched to a gene: 5. Germline V CDR1 and CDR2: MNHEY, SMNVEV (reference sequence). CDR3 length: 14 amino acids.

The chain carries TRBV29-1 and TRBJ2-3; TRBD2 aligns across 11 bases. The V gene end was trimmed by 3 bases and the J gene end by 4 bases; junction bases not matched to a gene: 3. Germline loops: CDR1 SQVTM, CDR2 ANQGSEA. CDR3 length: 14 amino acids. Here the CDR3 DNA reads TGCAGCGTTGACACTAGCGGGAGCCCAGATACGCAGTATTTT. It encodes CSVDTSGSPDTQYF.

This clone was detected a few times. V usage is TRBV30 and J usage is TRBJ1-5, with D possibly TRBD1 on 5 matching bases. The CDR3 contains 14 residues. The V end was cut by 4 bases, the J end by 1 base, with 11 bases between. The germline gives CDR1 GTSNPN, CDR2 SVGIG (reference sequence). CDR3 sequence (DNA): TGTGCCTGGAATCGACAGAAGAGCAATCAGCCCCAGCATTTT. Its translation is CAWNRQKSNQPQHF.

The V and J genes are TRBV30 and TRBJ1-1; the D is unclear. V was trimmed by 2 bases and J by 2 bases, leaving 12 bases between them. The CDR3 contains 14 residues. Germline loops: CDR1 GTSNPN, CDR2 SVGIG (reference sequence). CDR3 coding DNA: TGTGCCTGGAGTAATAATCCCCGTAACACTGAAGCTTTCTTT. It is translated as CAWSNNPRNTEAFF.

This clone was counted only a few times. The rearrangement links TRBV28 to TRBJ1-2; D gene ambiguous. The CDR3 totals 15 residues. Deletions cut 2 bases from V and 1 base from J, with 11 bases between. The germline CDR1 and CDR2 sequences are MDHEN and SYDVKM. CDR3 sequence (DNA): TGTGCCAGCAGTTTAAGTTCGGTTGGTAACTATGGCTACACCTTC. Protein: CASSLSSVGNYGYTF.

This clone was counted a few times. The chain employs TRBV28 and TRBJ1-1; D is uncertain. V dropped 2 bases and J dropped 1 base, with 8 bases sitting between them. CDR1 and CDR2 from the germline V gene are MDHEN and SYDVKM. This CDR3 is built from 14 residues. CDR3 DNA sequence: TGTGCCAGCAGTTTAGTCCGGGGGAACACTGAAGCTTTCTTT. It is translated as CASSLVRGNTEAFF.

This chain joins TRBV7-8 and TRBJ2-7, with D hard to call. The V gene's germline CDR1 is SGHVS and CDR2 FQNEAQ. CDR3 length: 12 residues. The V and J ends lost 1 base and 6 bases respectively, with 7 bases between them. CDR3 sequence: CASSLGLVEQYF. Here the CDR3 DNA reads TGTGCCAGCAGCTTAGGTCTAGTCGAGCAGTACTTC.

The rearrangement links TRBV1 to TRBJ2-7; no DNA check was done on the table's D call, TRBD2. TRBV1 is a pseudogene. The CDR3 runs to 17 residues. The CDR3 reads CTSSPLRERGTYYEQYF. Here the CDR3 DNA reads TGCACCAGCAGCCCCTTGCGGGAGCGGGGGACGTACTACGAGCAGTACTTC.

This clone appeared a few times. CDR3 in DNA: TGTGCCAGCACGACACGGGGGGCGAACACTGAAGCTTTCTTT. Translation: CASTTRGANTEAFF. J is TRBJ1-1 and V is TRBV7-2; D possibly corresponds to TRBD1 (6 bases). Germline V gives CDR1 SGHTA, CDR2 FQGNSA. CDR3 length equals 14 residues. The V end lost 7 bases, the J end lost 1 base, and 13 bases lay between the germline ends.

This clone was recorded a few times. The V gene is TRBV11-2, the J gene TRBJ2-3; no clear D. The CDR3 runs 14 residues. CDR1 and CDR2 from the germline V gene are SGHAT and FQNNGV. V gave up 3 bases and J gave up 4 bases, with 11 bases separating them. For the CDR3, the DNA is TGTGCCAGCAGCTTCGGTCTCGCCCCAGATACGCAGTATTTT. As protein: CASSFGLAPDTQYF.

The chain uses TRBV6-5 and TRBJ2-3; 10 bases line up with TRBD2. V was clipped by 8 bases and J by 10 bases; unmatched bases: 12. The CDR3 covers 14 residues. Germline V lookup: CDR1 MNHEY, CDR2 SVGAGI. CDR3 nucleotides: TGTGCCAGCGGATGGCAAGCGGGAGGGCGCGCGCAGTATTTT. As protein: CASGWQAGGRAQYF.

The chain carries TRBV5-6 and TRBJ2-3; no reliable D call. V was clipped by 4 bases and J by 5 bases, with 8 bases between them. Germline V gene sequence: CDR1 SGHDT, CDR2 YYEEEE. The CDR3 has 12 amino acids. CDR3 in DNA: TGTGCCAGCAGCCTGGATAGAGATACGCAGTATTTT. This translates into CASSLDRDTQYF. The whole variable domain, remainder taken from reference TRBV5-6 and TRBJ2-3, is DAGVTQSPTHLIKTRGQQVTLRCSPKSGHDTVSWYQQALGQGPQFIFQYYEEEERQRGNFPDRFSGHQFPNYSSELNVNALLLGDSALYLCASSLDRDTQYFGPGTRLTVL.

V is TRBV27 and J is TRBJ2-7; 8 nucleotides agree with TRBD2. Germline V gene sequence: CDR1 MNHEY, CDR2 SMNVEV (reference sequence). Trimming removed 5 bases from V and 0 bases from J; junction bases left unmatched: 6. The CDR3 has 15 residues. The CDR3 DNA sequence: TGTGCCAGCAGTCAGGTCGGGACTAGCTCCTACGAGCAGTACTTC. It specifies CASSQVGTSSYEQYF.

In this sample, this clone turned up a few times. V gene TRBV7-2 combines with J gene TRBJ2-1, with TRBD2 identical over 12 bases. The J segment lost 7 bases and the V segment lost 5 bases, leaving 6 bases of the junction unmatched. The V gene's germline CDR1 is SGHTA and CDR2 FQGNSA. The length of the CDR3 is 15 residues. The CDR3 nucleotides read TGTGCCAGCAGCCCGGCGCTAGCGGGGGGGAATGAGCAGTTCTTC. Translating gives CASSPALAGGNEQFF.

The chain links TRBV4-1 to TRBJ2-5; D possibly corresponds to TRBD1 (6 bases). Trimming cost V 6 bases and J 3 bases, with 17 bases left between them. Germline V CDR1 and CDR2: MGHRA, YSYEKL. This CDR3 contains 15 residues. The CDR3 region has the DNA TGCGCCAGCAGAAAAAACAGGGTAATGGAAGAGACCCAGTACTTC. Protein product: CASRKNRVMEETQYF.

This clone occurred once. The V call is TRBV2, the J call TRBJ2-1; TRBD2 matches at 8 bases. J lost 12 bases, V lost 6 bases, and 16 bases had no gene match. The CDR3 runs to 15 residues. Germline V gene data show CDR1 as SNHLY and CDR2 as FYNNEI. Here the CDR3 reads CASSSKPGLALGQFF. The CDR3 nucleotides read TGTGCCAGCAGCTCAAAACCAGGACTAGCTCTTGGGCAGTTCTTC.

This clone was counted between two and nine times. The CDR3 nucleotides read TGTGCCAGCAGGACTAGCGGGGGCTACGAGCAGTACTTC. This sequence encodes CASRTSGGYEQYF. J is TRBJ2-7 and V is TRBV6-4, with 12 nucleotides matching TRBD2. The germline gives CDR1 MRHNA, CDR2 SNTAGT. The CDR3 has 13 amino acids. With V trimmed by 6 bases and J by 3 bases, 0 bases remained unmatched.

The sample holds a few counts of this clone. Written as DNA, the CDR3 is TGCGCCAGCAGCTTGATTTCCAGGGGGGAATTAGCGAATGAGCAGTTCTTC. It encodes CASSLISRGELANEQFF. The chain has TRBV5-1 and TRBJ2-1; a possible D gene is TRBD1 (7 bases). Trimming removed 1 base at V and 7 bases at J, with 21 bases between. Looked up from germline, CDR1 is SGHRS and CDR2 is YFSETQ. The CDR3 has 17 amino acids.

This clone was found once. The rearrangement joins TRBV5-6 to TRBJ1-6; D is uncertain. The germline V gene encodes CDR1 SGHDT and CDR2 YYEEEE. The CDR3 totals 14 residues. V gave up 0 bases and J gave up 9 bases, with 10 bases separating them. The CDR3, as DNA: TGTGCCAGCAGCTTGGCGCGTTTTATTTCACCCCTCCACTTT. It translates to CASSLARFISPLHF.

The chain is built from TRBV30 and TRBJ2-2; D might be TRBD2 (6 bases). There are 12 residues in the CDR3. Trimming left V 5 bases short and J 9 bases short, with 13 bases between. Germline loops: CDR1 GTSNPN, CDR2 SVGIG (reference sequence). CDR3 sequence reads: CAWWRGRRELFF. The CDR3 DNA reads as TGTGCCTGGTGGAGGGGTCGTAGGGAGCTGTTTTTT.

The chain is built from TRBV9 and TRBJ2-5; the D gene is possibly TRBD1 (5 bases). V was shortened by 4 bases and J by 5 bases, with 18 bases between the two germline ends. The CDR3 totals 15 residues. Germline CDR1 reads SGDLS; CDR2 reads YYNGEE. In nucleotides, the CDR3 is TGTGCCAGCAGCCCCGGACAACCCCCCAGGGAGACCCAGTACTTC. Residues: CASSPGQPPRETQYF. Together with reference TRBV9 and TRBJ2-5, the CDR3 gives the full variable domain: DSGVTQTPKHLITATGQRVTLRCSPRSGDLSVYWYQQSLDQGLQFLIQYYNGEERAKGNILERFSAQQFPDLHSELNLSSLELGDSALYFCASSPGQPPRETQYFGPGTRLLVL.

The V call is TRBV6-1, the J call TRBJ2-3; D perhaps matches TRBD1 (6 bases). Between the trimmed V and J ends, which lost 6 bases and 4 bases, there was a span of 11 bases. From germline, CDR1 is MNHNS and CDR2 SASEGT. This CDR3 has 13 residues. CDR3 bases: TGTGCCAGCAGGCTACAGGGTCCAGATACGCAGTATTTT. It is translated as CASRLQGPDTQYF.

This clone was seen only a few times. The rearrangement uses TRBV2 and TRBJ2-7; 9 bases map to TRBD1. The germline V gene encodes CDR1 SNHLY and CDR2 FYNNEI. This CDR3 has 14 amino acids. J was trimmed by 3 bases and V by 6 bases; bases with no gene match: 6. CDR3 sequence (DNA): TGTGCCAGCAGGGACAGGGGATTTGTCTACGAGCAGTACTTC. Its translation: CASRDRGFVYEQYF.

This clone has only a few counts. The gene calls are TRBV18 and TRBJ1-2; TRBD1 agrees at 9 bases. The length of the CDR3 is 14 residues. In germline, CDR1 is KGHSH, CDR2 LQKENI. The V segment lost 5 bases and the J segment 4 bases; nucleotides outside the gene matches: 5. CDR3 region: CASSTGQGIYGYTF. The CDR3 DNA reads TGTGCCAGCTCAACCGGACAGGGGATCTATGGCTACACCTTC.

The rearrangement links TRBV30 to TRBJ1-1; no reliable D call. V lost 0 bases to trimming and J lost 3 bases, with 11 bases between them. The CDR3 length is 14 residues. The germline gives CDR1 GTSNPN, CDR2 SVGIG (reference sequence). The CDR3 DNA reads TGTGCCTGGAGTGTACGGGGATCAGACACTGAAGCTTTCTTT. This codes for CAWSVRGSDTEAFF.

This chain connects TRBV25-1 to TRBJ2-7, with D possibly being TRBD1 or TRBD2 (5 bases each). The CDR3 contains 15 residues. Germline V gene sequence: CDR1 MGHDK, CDR2 SYGVNS. The ends were cut back, 5 bases at V and 3 bases at J, with 17 bases in the middle. This CDR3 reads CASSNLGTAIYEQYF. In DNA, the CDR3 is TGTGCCAGCAGTAACCTAGGGACGGCGATCTACGAGCAGTACTTC.

The chain carries TRBV29-1 and TRBJ2-3, with D tentatively TRBD2 (6 bases). Trimming shortened V by 6 bases and J by 6 bases, and 16 bases separated the two germline ends. The CDR3 runs to 13 residues. The germline CDR1 and CDR2 sequences are SQVTM and ANQGSEA. CDR3 amino acids: CSVRAGHLDTQYF. CDR3 nucleotides: TGCAGCGTAAGAGCGGGCCATCTTGATACGCAGTATTTT.